These 24 T cell receptor beta chains were all obtained from the same sample, sequenced in a study of cytomegalovirus exposure and HLA in healthy donors. Assay used: immunoSEQ multiplex PCR; TCRdb lists only in-frame clones, some missing. The sample includes over 200,000 clones, 85% to 90% of them seen just once. The sample taken for sequencing was PBMCs. The receptors shown here come from a woman aged 18 to 35 in good health and CMV-seronegative.

CDR3 in amino acids: CASSQDNRQGNEQFF. Written as DNA, the CDR3 is TGCGCCAGCAGCCAAGATAATCGGCAGGGGAATGAGCAGTTCTTC. The chain links TRBV4-1 to TRBJ2-1, with D possibly being TRBD1 (6 bases). The CDR3 is 15 residues long. Trimming left V 0 bases short and J 7 bases short, with 13 bases between. Germline assignment: CDR1 MGHRA and CDR2 YSYEKL.

The rearrangement uses TRBV6-5 and TRBJ1-2; 8 bases align to TRBD1. CDR3 size: 13 residues. Germline V gene sequence: CDR1 MNHEY, CDR2 SVGAGI. The ends lost 5 bases at V and 7 bases at J; junction bases unmatched: 6. The CDR3 reads CASSPRQGSGYTF. DNA for the CDR3: TGTGCCAGCAGTCCCCGACAGGGGAGTGGCTACACCTTC.

Worth noting for this clone: Other nucleotide sequences in the sample specify the same CDR3. The chain joins TRBV6-6 to TRBJ2-3; 8 bases are shared with TRBD2. V lost 3 bases to trimming and J lost 4 bases; unmatched junction nucleotides: 3. Germline CDR1 MNHNY, CDR2 SVGAGI (reference sequence). This CDR3 has 14 residues. The CDR3 bases are TGTGCCAGCAGTTATTCAGCGGGAGCAGATACGCAGTATTTT. It translates to CASSYSAGADTQYF.

J is TRBJ2-7 and V is TRBV28; 11 bases map to TRBD1. The V gene's germline CDR1 is MDHEN and CDR2 SYDVKM. The J segment lost 0 bases and the V segment lost 11 bases, leaving 12 bases of the junction unmatched. The CDR3 has 16 residues. For the CDR3, the DNA is TGTGCCTCCCGGGGTTGGGGACAGGGGGTCTCCTACGAGCAGTACTTC. It is translated as CASRGWGQGVSYEQYF.

This chain connects TRBV13 to TRBJ2-5; 13 bases align to TRBD2. Germline V gene data show CDR1 as PRHDT and CDR2 as FYEKMQ (reference sequence). V was clipped by 4 bases and J by 5 bases; unmatched bases: 7. This CDR3 has 16 residues. CDR3 protein: CASSSRTSGSPETQYF. The DNA for the CDR3 is TGTGCCAGCAGCTCCCGGACTAGCGGGAGTCCGGAGACCCAGTACTTC.

This clone has more than one count but fewer than ten. The genes are TRBV7-9 and TRBJ1-1, with D possibly TRBD1 on 6 matching bases. Per the germline V gene, CDR1 is SEHNR and CDR2 is FQNEAQ (reference sequence). V lost 6 bases and J 6 bases, leaving 8 bases between the germline ends. CDR3 size: 11 residues. The CDR3 bases are TGTGCCAGCAGTCGACAGGCTGAAGCTTTCTTT. Protein: CASSRQAEAFF.

This chain uses TRBV10-3 with TRBJ2-5; 8 bases map to TRBD1. The CDR3 extends over 14 amino acids. The germline V gene encodes CDR1 ENHRY and CDR2 SYGVKD. The J segment lost 2 bases and the V segment lost 4 bases, leaving 3 bases of the junction unmatched. CDR3 nucleotides: TGTGCCATCAGTGGGGACAGGCTACAAGAGACCCAGTACTTC. Residues: CAISGDRLQETQYF.

This chain uses TRBV7-8 with TRBJ2-7, with TRBD2 matching over 7 bases. V was clipped by 5 bases and J by 2 bases; unmatched bases: 9. The CDR3 spans 15 residues. Per the germline V gene, CDR1 is SGHVS and CDR2 is FQNEAQ. The DNA for the CDR3 is TGTGCCAGCAGCCCCGGACTCGCGGGGGCCTACGAGCAGTACTTC. As protein: CASSPGLAGAYEQYF.

This clone showed up just once. J is TRBJ1-1 and V is TRBV29-1; no clear D gene. The V and J ends lost 4 bases and 6 bases respectively, with 9 bases between them. Germline V gene sequence: CDR1 SQVTM, CDR2 ANQGSEA. This CDR3 spans 11 amino acids. CDR3 nucleotide sequence: TGCAGCGTTGGCCGAGTCTCTGAAGCTTTCTTT. Translation gives CSVGRVSEAFF.

The chain uses TRBV9 and TRBJ1-4; D gene unclear. Germline V CDR1 and CDR2: SGDLS, YYNGEE. The V gene lost 4 bases and the J gene lost 8 bases, with 18 bases spanning the gap. The CDR3 has 15 residues. CDR3 amino acids: CASSSRGGVAEKLFF. The CDR3 DNA sequence: TGTGCCAGCAGCTCCCGAGGCGGGGTTGCGGAAAAACTGTTTTTT.

The chain couples TRBV6-1 to TRBJ2-7, with D uncertain. This CDR3 is built from 11 residues. The germline gives CDR1 MNHNS, CDR2 SASEGT. V lost 3 bases and J lost 4, with 4 bases in between. CDR3 bases: TGTGCCAGCAGTGAGTATTACGAGCAGTACTTC. This encodes CASSEYYEQYF.

The J gene is TRBJ1-2, the V gene TRBV27; 10 bases agree with TRBD1. The V segment lost 3 bases and the J segment 2 bases; nucleotides outside the gene matches: 15. Germline V gene sequence: CDR1 MNHEY, CDR2 SMNVEV (reference sequence). This CDR3 contains 19 residues. CDR3 nucleotide sequence: TGTGCCAGCAGTTTCACAATCCGGGACAGGGGTCGGGTCAACTATGGCTACACCTTC. Amino acid sequence: CASSFTIRDRGRVNYGYTF.

The V gene is TRBV15, the J gene TRBJ2-1; 9 bases match TRBD2. CDR1 is LNHNV and CDR2 is YYDKDF in the germline V gene (reference sequence). V trimming: 3 bases; J trimming: 4 bases; junction bases outside the gene matches: 4. There are 15 residues in the CDR3. For the CDR3, the DNA is TGTGCCACCAGCAGCGGCGGGAGGGGGTACAATGAGCAGTTCTTC. Residues: CATSSGGRGYNEQFF.

The rearrangement joins TRBV15 to TRBJ1-2; possible D gene TRBD1, 6 bases. Per the germline V gene, CDR1 is LNHNV and CDR2 is YYDKDF (reference sequence). CDR3 length equals 14 residues. Trimming shortened V by 9 bases and J by 4 bases, and 18 bases separated the two germline ends. The CDR3 DNA follows: TGTGCCACTAACAGTGGGGGACACCGCTATGGCTACACCTTC. This translates into CATNSGGHRYGYTF.

The gene calls are TRBV28 and TRBJ1-1, with TRBD1 matching 8 bases. CDR3 length: 15 amino acids. The V gene's germline CDR1 is MDHEN and CDR2 SYDVKM. Trimming cost V 2 bases and J 5 bases; bases outside gene matches: 7. As DNA, the CDR3 is TGTGCCAGCAGTTTAGGGGGAACAGGGGGGACTGAAGCTTTCTTT. The encoded protein is CASSLGGTGGTEAFF.

In DNA, the CDR3 is TGTGCCAGTAGTACCCTAGCGGGGGAGCAGTTCTTC. Amino acid sequence: CASSTLAGEQFF. The V and J genes are TRBV19 and TRBJ2-1; 9 bases are a match to TRBD2. Germline V gene lookup returns CDR1 LNHDA and CDR2 SQIVND (reference sequence). The V and J ends lost 4 bases and 10 bases, in that order; junction bases with no gene match: 2. This CDR3 region has 12 residues.

In nucleotides, the CDR3 is TGTGCCAGCAGTTTTGGGGGCGCGGATACGCAGTATTTT. This translates into CASSFGGADTQYF. This rearrangement joins TRBV28 to TRBJ2-3, with D tentatively TRBD1 (6 bases). Germline CDR1 and CDR2: MDHEN and SYDVKM. CDR3 length equals 13 residues. Trimming cost V 3 bases and J 6 bases, with 10 bases left between them.

This clone was seen just once. The chain carries TRBV6-1 and TRBJ2-7, with a weak D call TRBD2 (6 bases). This CDR3 is 12 amino acids long. V shed 4 bases and J shed 3 bases, with 7 bases lying between them. Germline CDR1 and CDR2: MNHNS and SASEGT. The CDR3 region is CASSVGGYEQYF. The CDR3 bases are TGTGCCAGCAGTGTCGGGGGCTACGAGCAGTACTTC.

V gene TRBV27 combines with J gene TRBJ2-2; weak D call: TRBD2 (9 bases). Looked up from germline, CDR1 is MNHEY and CDR2 is SMNVEV (reference sequence). This CDR3 has 17 residues. Trimming stripped 7 bases from V and 4 bases from J, with 22 bases between. CDR3 loop: CASKRGRGQESTGELFF. CDR3 nucleotide sequence: TGTGCCAGCAAACGCGGGAGGGGACAGGAGTCCACCGGGGAGCTGTTTTTT.

This clone was counted a single time. The CDR3 loop reads CASSALAGRYNEQFF. CDR3 nucleotides: TGTGCCAGCAGTGCCTTAGCGGGAAGGTACAATGAGCAGTTCTTC. The rearrangement uses TRBV2 and TRBJ2-1, with 8 bases matching TRBD2. CDR1 SNHLY and CDR2 FYNNEI come from the germline V gene. V lost 4 bases and J lost 4; bases outside the gene matches: 6. The CDR3 runs to 15 residues.

CDR3 amino acids: CASSLLSGPRQYF. DNA for the CDR3: TGTGCCAGCAGTTTATTAAGCGGGCCGCGGCAGTACTTC. The rearrangement links TRBV28 to TRBJ2-4, with a weak D call TRBD2 (6 bases). Germline lookup yields CDR1 MDHEN and CDR2 SYDVKM. This CDR3 is 13 amino acids long. Trimming cost V 1 base and J 13 bases, with 14 bases left between them.

The rearrangement links TRBV11-2 to TRBJ2-1, with 8 bases fitting TRBD2. CDR1 and CDR2 (germline): SGHAT, FQNNGV. The CDR3 extends over 17 amino acids. The J segment lost 8 bases and the V segment lost 2 bases, leaving 14 bases of the junction unmatched. The CDR3 DNA is TGTGCCAGCAGCTTAATCGCCCTCGGGAGGGCCGGGGATGAGCAGTTCTTC. Translated, it gives CASSLIALGRAGDEQFF.

This rearrangement joins TRBV28 to TRBJ1-5; D uncertain. The CDR3 has 15 residues. Looked up from germline, CDR1 is MDHEN and CDR2 is SYDVKM. Trimming left V 2 bases short and J 0 bases short, with 8 bases between. Written as DNA, the CDR3 is TGTGCCAGCAGTTTACAGGACTATAGCAATCAGCCCCAGCATTTT. This sequence encodes CASSLQDYSNQPQHF.

This clone has a single count. The chain uses TRBV7-2 and TRBJ1-2; D is uncertain. The CDR3 has 16 amino acids. V lost 1 base, J lost 0 bases, and 12 bases lay in between. Germline lookup yields CDR1 SGHTA and CDR2 FQGNSA. CDR3 region: CASSLEGALANYGYTF. The CDR3 region has the DNA TGTGCCAGCAGCTTAGAAGGAGCGTTAGCTAACTATGGCTACACCTTC.